The 5 T cell receptor beta chains in this list originate from one sample, sequenced in a study of blood T cell repertoires in COVID-19. TCRdb keeps only in-frame clones here, not all; method: immunoSEQ multiplex PCR. The sample holds approximately 94,000 clones, around four fifths seen once. The specimen sequenced was peripheral blood. The origin of the receptors is a man between 50 and 59 years old with active or convalescent COVID-19.

This clone was recorded only once. The rearrangement joins TRBV24-1 to TRBJ1-5; 10 bases are shared with TRBD1. Germline V gene sequence: CDR1 KGHDR, CDR2 SFDVKD. After removal of 5 bases from V and 5 bases from J, the junction contained 2 bases not matched to a gene. The CDR3 extends over 14 amino acids. The CDR3 loop reads CATSATGGYQPQHF. CDR3 sequence (DNA): TGTGCCACCAGTGCGACAGGGGGCTATCAGCCCCAGCATTTT.

The count of this clone is one. Other nucleotide sequences in the sample specify the same CDR3. The chain recombines TRBV18 with TRBJ2-7; perhaps TRBD1 as D (6 bases). Trimming cost V 3 bases and J 0 bases, with 9 bases left between them. This CDR3 has 14 amino acids. Germline CDR1 KGHSH, CDR2 LQKENI. The CDR3 region is CASSPGQSSYEQYF. Here the CDR3 DNA reads TGTGCCAGCTCACCCGGACAGAGCTCCTACGAGCAGTACTTC. Variable domain in full (rest from reference TRBV18 and TRBJ2-7): NAGVMQNPRHLVRRRGQEARLRCSPMKGHSHVYWYRQLPEEGLKFMVYLQKENIIDESGMPKERFSAEFPKEGPSILRIQQVVRGDSAAYFCASSPGQSSYEQYFGPGTRLTVT.

This clone was seen only a few times. The V call is TRBV19, the J call TRBJ1-5; no clear D. CDR1 is LNHDA, CDR2 SQIVND, per germline (reference sequence). Between the trimmed V and J ends, which lost 5 bases and 0 bases, there was a span of 5 bases. The CDR3 sequence is 13 residues long. The CDR3 spells CASSLNSNQPQHF. CDR3 nucleotides: TGTGCCAGTAGTTTAAATAGCAATCAGCCCCAGCATTTT.

The chain links TRBV2 to TRBJ1-1, with no clear D. V was shortened by 11 bases and J by 0 bases, with 13 bases between the two germline ends. Germline CDR1 SNHLY, CDR2 FYNNEI. This CDR3 is 13 amino acids long. In DNA form, the CDR3 reads TGTGCCGGATCTCGGGAGATGAACACTGAAGCTTTCTTT. Its protein is CAGSREMNTEAFF.

The gene calls are TRBV9 and TRBJ2-2; D call uncertain. This CDR3 region has 15 residues. V lost 4 bases, J lost 2 bases, and 12 bases lay in between. Germline assignment: CDR1 SGDLS and CDR2 YYNGEE. CDR3 bases: TGTGCCAGCAGCCCTACGGGTTTTAACACCGGGGAGCTGTTTTTT. This encodes CASSPTGFNTGELFF.